What follows describes a single T cell receptor beta chain. The antigen remains unidentified. CDR1 and CDR2 (germline): MNHEY, SMNVEV (reference sequence). The CDR3 runs to 13 residues. Trimming took 6 bases from V and 6 from J; bases not matched to a gene: 7. The data derive from a study of CD4 T cells in relation to SARS-CoV-2 and coronaviruses. Study summary: Median patient age was almost 40 years, spanning 21 to 72 years.

Profiling relied on immunoSEQ multiplex PCR, and the TCRdb table lists in-frame clones only, not all of them. The data hold about 37,000 clones, with 70% to 90% observed a single time. Findings of the study overall: Around two thirds of donors had memory CD4+ clonotypes crossrecognizing SARS-CoV-2 and common cold coronavirus spike. Monoreactive clones expanded significantly more to SARS-CoV-2 than crossreactive clones did.

This chain links TRBV27 with TRBJ1-1; 7 positions agree with TRBD1. This clonotype was obtained from an adult with COVID-19. The material sequenced was memory CD4+ T cells from PBMCs. The CDR3 coding sequence is TGTGCCAGCAGCTTAGACAGGGAGGCTGAAGCTTTCTTT. It is translated as CASSLDREAEAFF.